The clone carrying this T cell receptor (beta chain) has just a few counts. MiXCR was run by TCRdb on the RT-PCR reads, yielding one entry per CDR3 protein. The data show approximately 720,000 distinct CDR3 sequences, approximately 15% seen once. CDR3 length: 19 residues. Germline V gives CDR1 LNHDA, CDR2 SQIVND (reference sequence). V dropped 3 bases and J dropped 0; count of bases not matched to a gene: 9. The rearrangement joins TRBV19 to TRBJ2-2; 11 nucleotides match TRBD1. The sequencing input was memory CD4+ T cells from blood. The sequence was obtained from a female donor in good health, serving as a healthy control. CDR3 coding DNA: TGTGCCAGTAGTATCGGACAGGGGGCCTGGATCACGAACACCGGGGAGCTGTTTTTT. Its protein product is CASSIGQGAWITNTGELFF.